A single sample gave rise to the 9 T cell receptor beta chains below, sequenced in a study of blood T cell repertoires in COVID-19. Assay: immunoSEQ multiplex PCR; the TCRdb copy retains only in-frame clones and omits some. The sample has around 70,000 clones, just over 85% seen once. The sample taken for sequencing was peripheral blood. All receptors derive from a young man with acute or convalescent COVID-19.

The chain joins TRBV6-2 or TRBV6-3 to TRBJ1-2; the D is unclear. CDR1 MNHEY and CDR2 SVGEGT come from the germline V gene. V was trimmed by 2 bases and J by 3 bases, leaving 4 bases between them. CDR3 length: 12 amino acids. CDR3 region: CASSYRDYGYTF. As DNA, the CDR3 is TGTGCCAGCAGTTACCGGGACTATGGCTACACCTTC.

The chain is built from TRBV10-3 and TRBJ1-4, with 10 positions matching TRBD1. Trimming cost V 10 bases and J 2 bases; bases outside gene matches: 19. There are 19 residues in the CDR3. Germline V gives CDR1 ENHRY, CDR2 SYGVKD. The CDR3 loop reads CATHPGQGDDLGTNEKLFF. The DNA of the CDR3 is TGTGCCACCCACCCCGGACAGGGGGACGACCTAGGGACTAATGAAAAACTGTTTTTT.

V and J are TRBV7-8 and TRBJ1-2, with 8 bases fitting TRBD1. The CDR3 length is 15 residues. In germline, CDR1 is SGHVS, CDR2 FQNEAQ. The V and J ends lost 3 bases and 2 bases, in that order; junction bases with no gene match: 5. CDR3 region: CASSLDRVGNYGYTF. For the CDR3, the DNA is TGTGCCAGCAGCTTGGACAGGGTCGGGAACTATGGCTACACCTTC.

J is TRBJ1-1 and V is TRBV7-2, with 7 bases that match TRBD1. This CDR3 comprises 16 residues. J gave up 0 bases and V 5 bases, and 9 bases lay outside the gene matches. CDR1 is SGHTA, CDR2 FQGNSA, per germline. This CDR3 reads CASSPQNRGMNTEAFF. CDR3 in DNA: TGTGCCAGCAGCCCCCAGAACAGGGGAATGAACACTGAAGCTTTCTTT.

The rearrangement uses TRBV5-1 and TRBJ2-5; 8 positions match TRBD2. Germline V lookup: CDR1 SGHRS, CDR2 YFSETQ. The trim removed 2 bases at V and 4 bases at J, leaving 7 bases unmatched. This CDR3 has 15 amino acids. CDR3 amino acids: CASSFQPGGGETQYF. CDR3 in DNA: TGCGCCAGCAGCTTTCAGCCGGGAGGGGGAGAGACCCAGTACTTC.

The chain has TRBV28 and TRBJ2-1, with 7 bases fitting TRBD2. From germline, CDR1 is MDHEN and CDR2 SYDVKM. V lost 10 bases to trimming and J lost 9 bases; unmatched junction nucleotides: 6. The CDR3 extends over 11 amino acids. CDR3: CATKVAGEQFF. The DNA of the CDR3 is TGTGCCACAAAGGTAGCGGGTGAGCAGTTCTTC.

The chain joins TRBV19 to TRBJ1-5; 7 positions match TRBD1. J gave up 0 bases and V 7 bases, and 3 bases lay outside the gene matches. The CDR3 loop spans 14 amino acids. Germline CDR1 LNHDA, CDR2 SQIVND (reference sequence). As DNA, the CDR3 is TGTGCCAGTAATAGACAGGGTAGCAATCAGCCCCAGCATTTT. It encodes CASNRQGSNQPQHF.

The rearrangement joins TRBV5-4 to TRBJ1-4; D perhaps matches TRBD1 (5 bases). CDR1 is SGHNT, CDR2 YYREEE, per germline (reference sequence). This CDR3 comprises 14 residues. Trimming shortened V by 4 bases and J by 3 bases, and 10 bases separated the two germline ends. The CDR3 sequence is CASSQGGANEKLFF. The DNA for the CDR3 is TGTGCCAGCAGCCAGGGCGGGGCTAATGAAAAACTGTTTTTT. The full variable domain, its missing parts supplied by reference TRBV5-4 and TRBJ1-4, is ETGVTQSPTHLIKTRGQQVTLRCSSQSGHNTVSWYQQALGQGPQFIFQYYREEENGRGNFPPRFSGLQFPNYSSELNVNALELDDSALYLCASSQGGANEKLFFGSGTQLSVL.

The DNA for the CDR3 is TGTGCCAGCTCACCCTACCGGACAGGGGACATCTCTGGAAACACCATATATTTT. Translating gives CASSPYRTGDISGNTIYF. This chain connects TRBV18 to TRBJ1-3, with 9 positions matching TRBD1. Germline values: CDR1 KGHSH, CDR2 LQKENI. The V and J ends lost 3 bases and 0 bases, in that order; junction bases with no gene match: 9. This CDR3 has 18 residues.